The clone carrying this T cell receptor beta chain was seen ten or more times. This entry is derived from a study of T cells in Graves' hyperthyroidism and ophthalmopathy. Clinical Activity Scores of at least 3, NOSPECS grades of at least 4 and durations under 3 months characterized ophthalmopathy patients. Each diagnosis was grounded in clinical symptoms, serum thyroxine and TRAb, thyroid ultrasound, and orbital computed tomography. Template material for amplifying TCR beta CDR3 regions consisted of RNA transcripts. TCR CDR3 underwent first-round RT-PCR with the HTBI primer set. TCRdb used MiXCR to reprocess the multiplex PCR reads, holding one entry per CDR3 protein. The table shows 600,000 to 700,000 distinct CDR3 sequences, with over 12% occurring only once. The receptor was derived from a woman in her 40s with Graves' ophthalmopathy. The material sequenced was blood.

CDR3 coding DNA: TGCGCCAGCAGCTTGGTGGACAGTGGGAACACTGAAGCTTTCTTT. Protein product: CASSLVDSGNTEAFF. V and J are TRBV5-1 and TRBJ1-1, with D maybe TRBD1 (6 bases). Germline assignment: CDR1 SGHRS and CDR2 YFSETQ. The CDR3 consists of 15 residues. The V gene lost 0 bases and the J gene lost 1 base, with 10 bases spanning the gap.